The next 19 T cell receptor beta chains were all read from a single sample in a study of blood T cell repertoires in COVID-19. Only in-frame clones appear in the TCRdb table, and some are missing; sequencing was by immunoSEQ multiplex PCR. The sample lists roughly 84,000 clones, over 70% occurring once. Sequenced: peripheral blood. These receptor sequences come from a woman between 50 and 59 years old with acute or convalescent COVID-19.

The sample holds one count of this clone. J is TRBJ2-2 and V is TRBV28, with 13 positions matching TRBD2. Germline CDR1 reads MDHEN; CDR2 reads SYDVKM. The CDR3 is 18 amino acids. Trimming at V came to 7 bases and at J to 4 bases, leaving 12 bases not matched to a gene. The CDR3 here is CASTSLLAGGPSTGELFF. Here the CDR3 DNA reads TGTGCCAGCACCAGCTTACTAGCGGGGGGGCCCAGCACCGGGGAGCTGTTTTTT.

This chain connects TRBV28 to TRBJ1-2; D is perhaps TRBD1 (5 bases). Germline values: CDR1 MDHEN, CDR2 SYDVKM. The CDR3 loop spans 12 amino acids. Trimming took off 5 bases at V and 2 bases at J, with 6 bases between the two ends. The CDR3 nucleotides read TGTGCCAGCAGTAGGGGAAACTATGGCTACACCTTC. Residues: CASSRGNYGYTF.

This clone occurred once. V gene TRBV27 combines with J gene TRBJ2-7; 9 bases map to TRBD2. V dropped 2 bases and J dropped 3; count of bases not matched to a gene: 5. This CDR3 has 15 amino acids. CDR1 is MNHEY, CDR2 SMNVEV, per germline (reference sequence). CDR3 coding DNA: TGTGCCAGCAGTTTACAGGCGGGGGGGCTCTACGAGCAGTACTTC. Protein: CASSLQAGGLYEQYF.

The J gene is TRBJ1-2, the V gene TRBV21-1; TRBD1 reflects the table's D call only, with no check against the DNA. TRBV21-1 is noted as a pseudogene. The CDR3 has 15 amino acids. In nucleotides, the CDR3 is TGTGCCAGCCCCCAAGGCGGACAGGGTGATCGTGGCTACACCTTC. Translation gives CASPQGGQGDRGYTF.

CDR3 region: CATSGDQGYEQYF. CDR3 DNA sequence: TGTGCCACCAGCGGGGATCAGGGTTACGAGCAGTACTTC. The V call is TRBV15, the J call TRBJ2-7; the D gene is possibly TRBD1 (5 bases). With 5 bases removed from V and 4 bases from J, the gap between germline ends came to 12 bases. CDR1 is LNHNV, CDR2 YYDKDF, per germline (reference sequence). CDR3 length: 13 amino acids.

The V gene is TRBV6-6, the J gene TRBJ1-2, with D maybe TRBD1 (6 bases). Germline assignment: CDR1 MNHNY and CDR2 SVGAGI (reference sequence). Between the trimmed V and J ends, which lost 0 bases and 3 bases, there was a span of 11 bases. This CDR3 has 15 amino acids. The CDR3 region is CASSYSVTGDYGYTF. The CDR3 DNA reads as TGTGCCAGCAGTTACTCCGTGACAGGTGACTATGGCTACACCTTC.

This chain links TRBV10-3 with TRBJ2-1; 9 nucleotides match TRBD2. The germline CDR1 and CDR2 sequences are ENHRY and SYGVKD. Unmatched junction bases numbered 9, after V lost 8 bases and J lost 7 bases. CDR3 size: 14 residues. CDR3 DNA: TGTGCCATCCCTGCTAGCGGGGTGGGGAATGAGCAGTTCTTC. Protein product: CAIPASGVGNEQFF.

J is TRBJ2-2 and V is TRBV3-1 (or the pseudogene TRBV3-2), with TRBD2 identical over 8 bases. From germline, CDR1 is LGHDT and CDR2 YNNKEL (reference sequence). Trimming cost V 7 bases and J 3 bases; bases outside gene matches: 7. The CDR3 is 15 residues long. The CDR3 DNA follows: TGTGCCAGCACCCCGGGGGGGGTAGACACCGGGGAGCTGTTTTTT. The encoded protein is CASTPGGVDTGELFF.

The V gene is TRBV6-1, the J gene TRBJ2-7; D unresolved. The CDR3 runs to 12 residues. Trimming cost V 3 bases and J 0 bases, with 3 bases left between them. The germline V gene has CDR1 MNHNS and CDR2 SASEGT. This CDR3 reads CASSDGSYEQYF. DNA for the CDR3: TGTGCCAGCAGTGACGGCTCCTACGAGCAGTACTTC.

The chain joins TRBV5-1 to TRBJ1-2; D gene uncertain. V lost 0 bases and J lost 3, with 9 bases in between. Per the germline V gene, CDR1 is SGHRS and CDR2 is YFSETQ. This CDR3 contains 14 residues. The CDR3 DNA sequence: TGCGCCAGCAGCTTGGTAGCAGAAGACTATGGCTACACCTTC. Encoded protein: CASSLVAEDYGYTF.

In this sample, this clone turned up a few times. V gene TRBV19 combines with J gene TRBJ2-3; 10 bases line up with TRBD2. Trimming cost V 7 bases and J 3 bases; bases outside gene matches: 4. CDR3 length: 14 amino acids. The germline V gene has CDR1 LNHDA and CDR2 SQIVND (reference sequence). This CDR3 is CASKGTSVTDTQYF. CDR3 nucleotide sequence: TGTGCCAGTAAGGGGACTAGCGTGACAGATACGCAGTATTTT.

This chain uses TRBV6-2 or TRBV6-3 with TRBJ1-5; D is uncertain. The germline V and J ends were trimmed by 5 bases and 1 base, with 12 bases remaining between them. Germline V gives CDR1 MNHEY, CDR2 SVGEGT. The CDR3 runs to 15 residues. The CDR3 protein is CASSPFQVSNQPQHF. DNA of the CDR3: TGTGCCAGCAGTCCCTTCCAGGTGAGCAATCAGCCCCAGCATTTT.

The chain employs TRBV5-1 and TRBJ2-2, with 8 positions matching TRBD1. With V trimmed by 1 base and J by 8 bases, 10 bases remained unmatched. This CDR3 is 16 amino acids long. The V gene's germline CDR1 is SGHRS and CDR2 YFSETQ. CDR3 sequence (DNA): TGCGCCAGCAGCTTGACGGGTGACAGGGGTACTGGGGAGCTGTTTTTT. This encodes CASSLTGDRGTGELFF.

The chain is built from TRBV11-2 and TRBJ2-3, with 9 bases lining up with TRBD2. V dropped 4 bases and J dropped 2; count of bases not matched to a gene: 7. Germline V CDR1 and CDR2: SGHAT, FQNNGV. The CDR3 has 16 residues. This CDR3 is CASSSQRGALTDTQYF. CDR3 DNA: TGTGCCAGCAGCTCCCAGCGGGGGGCTCTCACAGATACGCAGTATTTT.

The chain employs TRBV7-2 and TRBJ1-3; D is perhaps TRBD1 (5 bases). The CDR3 runs 15 residues. With 2 bases removed from V and 4 bases from J, the gap between germline ends came to 12 bases. Germline V gene lookup returns CDR1 SGHTA and CDR2 FQGNSA. The CDR3 DNA follows: TGTGCCAGCAGCTTAAGTGGCAGGGCCGGAAACACCATATATTTT. Protein product: CASSLSGRAGNTIYF. Supplemented by reference TRBV7-2 and TRBJ1-3, the full variable domain reads GAGVSQSPSNKVTEKGKDVELRCDPISGHTALYWYRQSLGQGLEFLIYFQGNSAPDKSGLPSDRFSAERTGGSVSTLTIQRTQQEDSAVYLCASSLSGRAGNTIYFGEGSWLTVV.

V and J are TRBV7-9 and TRBJ1-1, with D hard to call. Germline CDR1 reads SEHNR; CDR2 reads FQNEAQ (reference sequence). The CDR3 has 15 residues. V was cut by 0 bases and J by 0 bases, with 8 bases left in between. The CDR3, as DNA: TGTGCCAGCAGCTTAGCGTCAAACATGAACACTGAAGCTTTCTTT. It encodes CASSLASNMNTEAFF.

This clone was seen once. The chain recombines TRBV9 with TRBJ2-3; tentative D call: TRBD1 (6 bases). This CDR3 has 15 amino acids. V lost 3 bases to trimming and J lost 3 bases, with 14 bases between them. Germline V CDR1 and CDR2: SGDLS, YYNGEE. Here the CDR3 DNA reads TGTGCCAGCAGCGCTACAGGGCTAGAGACAGATACGCAGTATTTT. Encoded protein: CASSATGLETDTQYF.

In its sample, this clone was seen once. This chain joins TRBV28 and TRBJ2-3; 8 nucleotides align to TRBD2. The J segment lost 2 bases and the V segment lost 3 bases, leaving 7 bases of the junction unmatched. Per germline, CDR1 MDHEN and CDR2 SYDVKM. CDR3 length: 16 residues. The CDR3 sequence: CASSFVAGGTTDTQYF. The CDR3, as DNA: TGTGCCAGCAGTTTTGTGGCGGGAGGCACCACAGATACGCAGTATTTT.

Here the CDR3 reads CASGGSNQPQHF. The CDR3 DNA reads as TGTGCCAGCGGGGGGAGCAATCAGCCCCAGCATTTT. The genes are TRBV9 and TRBJ1-5, with TRBD1 as a possible D gene (5 bases). The CDR3 is made up of 12 amino acids. The V gene's germline CDR1 is SGDLS and CDR2 YYNGEE. V lost 7 bases and J lost 1, with 6 bases in between.